The 2 T cell receptor beta chains reported below all come from one sample, sequenced in a study of shared clonotypes between healthy human individuals. It was CD45RO-negative cells, positively selected for CCR7, that made up naive CD8 cells, with terminally differentiated effector memory CD45RA+ cells excluded. TCRdb's copy holds only in-frame clones and misses some; the assay was immunoSEQ multiplex PCR. In the table there are 550,000 to 750,000 clones, around 95% of which are singletons. The material sequenced was naive CD8+ T cells sorted from blood. All receptors come from a woman aged 25 to 39 in good health.

The V call is TRBV5-6, the J call TRBJ1-2, with 8 bases that match TRBD1. Germline trimming cut 4 bases from V and 4 bases from J; bases unmatched to any gene: 9. This CDR3 has 15 amino acids. CDR1 and CDR2 from the germline V gene are SGHDT and YYEEEE. In nucleotides, the CDR3 is TGTGCCAGCAGCGGGGTGACAGGGGTCACCTATGGCTACACCTTC. Protein product: CASSGVTGVTYGYTF.

This chain links TRBV11-1 with TRBJ2-1; a possible D gene is TRBD2 (6 bases). Trimming removed 1 base at V and 8 bases at J, with 15 bases between. Germline CDR1 reads SGHAT; CDR2 reads FQDESV (reference sequence). This CDR3 is built from 15 residues. The CDR3 loop reads CASSLVSGRRDEQFF. The CDR3 nucleotides are TGTGCCAGCAGCTTAGTTTCAGGGAGGAGGGATGAGCAGTTCTTC.